A selection of T cell receptor beta chains follows, all from one sample in a study of OX40 agonist ivuxolimab in advanced cancers. This table comes from immunoSEQ multiplex PCR, and its TCRdb copy is limited to in-frame clones, with some not included. This sample yields about 83,000 clones, of which 65% to 90% are seen a single time; 0.65% to 0.8% belongs to the top ten. Sequenced here: CD4+ or CD8+ T cells sorted from blood, sampled in a trial of the OX40 agonist ivuxolimab. The receptors originated from an adult with an advanced solid tumor such as melanoma, head and neck, liver or kidney cancer. The CDR3 runs from the conserved cysteine through the conserved F or W. A D gene is named only where the DNA matches it firmly. Clone sizes are given selectively: once, few, many, or a class where the clone is expanded.

- TRBJ1-5 - TRBV19 TGTGCCAGTAGTCAAGGGGAGGGTCAGCCCCAGCATTTT CASSQGEGQPQHF
- TRBJ2-4 few TRBV7-9 TGTGCCAGCAGCTTAGCAGGGTCTGACATTCAGTACTTC CASSLAGSDIQYF
TRBD1 TRBJ2-5 - TRBV30 TGTGCCTGGAGCTGGACAGGGATCGGGACCCAGTACTTC CAWSWTGIGTQYF
TRBD1 TRBJ1-4 - TRBV30 TGTGCCGCCAGGGGGGTAAGCGAAAAACTGTTTTTT CAARGVSEKLFF
- TRBJ2-1 - TRBV6-1 TGTGCCAGCAGTGAAGCCGGGCGTGAGCAGTTCTTC CASSEAGREQFF
- TRBJ2-2 - TRBV27 TGTGCCAGCCGCCCTGGCACTTACACCGGGGAGCTGTTTTTT CASRPGTYTGELFF
- TRBJ2-6 - TRBV10-3 TGTGCCATCAGTGTCGGGACAACTGGGGCCAACGTCCTGACTTTC CAISVGTTGANVLTF
- TRBJ2-1 - TRBV10-3 TGTGCCGCAGGAGGGGGTCAGTTCAATGAGCAGTTCTTC CAAGGGQFNEQFF
TRBD2 TRBJ2-1 - TRBV2 TGTGCCGGGGTTAGCGGGGGGACCTACAATGAGCAGTTCTTC CAGVSGGTYNEQFF
- TRBJ1-3 - TRBV5-4 TGTGCCAGCAGCTTGGAATACGGGGCTGGAAACACCATATATTTT CASSLEYGAGNTIYF
- TRBJ1-1 - TRBV2 TGTGCCAGCAGTGAAGCGCGGGTATATGGTGAAGCTTTCTTT CASSEARVYGEAFF
TRBD2 TRBJ2-3 - TRBV7-2 TGTGCCAGCAGCTTAAGGCGAGTAGCGGGGGGCGTCCGCACAGATACGCAGTATTTT CASSLRRVAGGVRTDTQYF
- TRBJ1-4 - TRBV4-1 TGCGCCAGCAGCCAAGACTCTACAATAGGAACAACTAATGAAAAACTGTTTTTT CASSQDSTIGTTNEKLFF
- TRBJ1-6 - TRBV7-9 TGTGCCAGCAGCTTGGGCATACAGAATTCACCCCTCCACTTT CASSLGIQNSPLHF
- TRBJ2-5 - TRBV7-6 TGTGCCAGCAGCTGGAACCCCAGAGGGGAGACCCAGTACTTC CASSWNPRGETQYF